A selection of T cell receptor beta chains follows, all from one sample in a study of neurological immune-mediated disorders. TCRdb processed the 5' RACE reads anew with MiXCR; each CDR3 protein has one entry. The sample has about 53,000 distinct CDR3 sequences, around 3.5% seen once. Sequencing input: PBMCs. These receptors were obtained from a woman in her thirties with multiple sclerosis. CDR3s include the opening cysteine and the closing phenylalanine or tryptophan. The D gene is left open where the match is weak. Size values are once, few and many counts, or a class for expanded clones, and some rows have none.

V	J	D	length	size	DNA	CDR3
TRBV20-1	TRBJ1-4	TRBD1	14	many	TGCAGTGCTAGAGAAGACAGGGGTGGGGAAAAACTGTTTTTT	CSAREDRGGEKLFF
TRBV29-1	TRBJ2-1	.	14	many	TGCAGCGTTAAAAAAGGGGGCTCCTACAATGAGCAGTTCTTC	CSVKKGGSYNEQFF
TRBV10-3	TRBJ1-1	TRBD1	15	many	TGTGCCATCGGACCAGGACAGGGGGGGTCGACTGAAGCTTTCTTT	CAIGPGQGGSTEAFF
TRBV5-1	TRBJ2-1	TRBD2	15	many	TGCGCCAGCAGCTTTTTAGCGGGAGGGCCTCCTGAGCAGTTCTTC	CASSFLAGGPPEQFF
TRBV11-2	TRBJ2-7	.	15	many	TGTGCCAGCAGCCCGTTTCGGACCGAAGTCTACGAGCAGTACTTC	CASSPFRTEVYEQYF
TRBV6-2/TRBV6-3	TRBJ2-1	TRBD2	13	many	TGTGCCAGCAGTTGGGGGACTAGCAATGAGCAGTTCTTC	CASSWGTSNEQFF
TRBV3-1	TRBJ2-5	TRBD2	18	many	TGTGCCAGCAGCCTCATGGGACTAGCGGGAGGATTTGGAGAGACCCAGTACTTC	CASSLMGLAGGFGETQYF
TRBV28	TRBJ2-7	.	14	few	TGTGCCAGCAGTTTAGTTGCAAAGTACTACGAGCAGTACTTC	CASSLVAKYYEQYF
TRBV5-1	TRBJ1-3	.	15	many	TGCGCCAGCAGCTTCGCGGGGAACTCTGGAAACACCATATATTTT	CASSFAGNSGNTIYF
TRBV20-1	TRBJ2-7	.	13	many	TGCAGTGCTAGTGGCCAGGGTGCGTACGAGCAGTACTTC	CSASGQGAYEQYF
TRBV7-8	TRBJ1-6	.	16	many	TGTGCCAGCAGCTCTGGGGGGGGCACGCTTCTTTCACCCCTCAACTTT	CASSSGGGTLLSPLNF
TRBV12-3/TRBV12-4	TRBJ2-2	.	12	many	TGTGCCGGTAGACAGTACACCGGGGAGCTGTTTTTT	CAGRQYTGELFF
TRBV5-1	TRBJ2-7	.	14	many	TGCGCCAGCAGCATTAGTGCCCGGCCCTACGAGCAGTACTTC	CASSISARPYEQYF
TRBV24-1	TRBJ1-5	.	13	many	TGTGCCACCCAAGCGGGGGAAGGTCAGCCCCAGAATTTT	CATQAGEGQPQNF
TRBV5-1	TRBJ2-2	TRBD2	15	many	TGCGCCAGCAGCATAAGCGGGACTAACACCGGGGAGCTGTTTTTT	CASSISGTNTGELFF
TRBV20-1	TRBJ1-1	.	12	many	TGCACCGCGGAAAAGGAGAACACTGAAGCTTTCTTT	CTAEKENTEAFF
TRBV7-8	TRBJ2-7	TRBD1	14	many	TGTGCCAGCAGCTACGGGACAGGGGAGTACGAGCAGTACTTC	CASSYGTGEYEQYF
TRBV29-1	TRBJ2-7	.	14	many	TGCAGCGTGGGAGGGACACCTGATGCGTACGAGCAGTACTTC	CSVGGTPDAYEQYF
TRBV12-3/TRBV12-4	TRBJ2-3	.	15	many	TGTGCCAGCAAAACCGGGATTAGCTGGACAGATACGCAGTATTTT	CASKTGISWTDTQYF
TRBV5-1	TRBJ2-1	.	16	many	TGCGCCAGCAGCTTGGGAGACGGAAGCTCCTACAATGAGCAGTTCTTC	CASSLGDGSSYNEQFF
TRBV7-9	TRBJ2-3	TRBD2	15	many	TGTGCCAGCAGCTTAGCCGGGGGGGACACAGATACGCAGTATTTT	CASSLAGGDTDTQYF
TRBV6-5	TRBJ1-1	.	13	many	TGTGCCAGCAGTTGGACAGAGAACACTGAAGCTTTCTTT	CASSWTENTEAFF
TRBV12-3/TRBV12-4	TRBJ2-1	.	14	many	TGTGCCAGCATCAGTTCGGTATCCTACAATGAGCAGTTCTTC	CASISSVSYNEQFF
TRBV5-8	TRBJ1-1	.	15	many	TGTGCCAGCAGCTTAAGACAAATAATGAACACTGAAGCTTTCTTT	CASSLRQIMNTEAFF
TRBV5-1	TRBJ2-1	TRBD1	15	many	TGCGCCAGCAGCTACCGGGACAGGGTACACAATGAGCAGTTCTTC	CASSYRDRVHNEQFF
TRBV20-1	TRBJ2-3	TRBD2	14	few	TGCAGTGCTAGACGGCTAGCGGGAGCAGATACGCAGTATTTT	CSARRLAGADTQYF
TRBV12-3/TRBV12-4	TRBJ2-3	.	10	.	TGTGCCAGCGATAGGGATACGCAGTATTTT	CASDRDTQYF
TRBV5-1	TRBJ2-1	TRBD2	15	many	TGCGCCAGCAGCCAAGGACTAGCTCCGTCTGGTGAGCAGTTCTTC	CASSQGLAPSGEQFF
TRBV6-2/TRBV6-3	TRBJ2-5	.	14	many	TGTGCCAGCAGTCCGACTAACTCCCAAGAGACCCAGTACTTC	CASSPTNSQETQYF
TRBV5-1	TRBJ1-6	.	15	many	TGCGCCAGCAGCCCCCAGGGACCATGGAATTCACCCCTCAACTTT	CASSPQGPWNSPLNF
TRBV5-1	TRBJ2-3	.	16	many	TGCGCCAGCAGCTTGGGAGGCGCGGCCCGCACAGATACGCAGTATTTT	CASSLGGAARTDTQYF
TRBV29-1	TRBJ1-1	.	12	many	TGCAGCGTTCTCCCTATGAACACTGAAGCTTTCTTT	CSVLPMNTEAFF
TRBV7-9	TRBJ1-1	.	15	many	TGTGCCAGCAGCACCTCGACAGTCGTGGGGTCTAAAGCTTTCTTT	CASSTSTVVGSKAFF
TRBV7-2	TRBJ2-7	TRBD2	15	.	TGTGCCAGCAGCTTAAGTAGCGGGAAAAGGTACGAGCAGTACTTC	CASSLSSGKRYEQYF
TRBV12-3/TRBV12-4	TRBJ1-5	.	15	.	TGTGCCAGCAGTCGGGCGCTCGGGAGCAATCAGCCCCAGCATTTT	CASSRALGSNQPQHF
TRBV20-1	TRBJ1-2	TRBD1	12	many	TGCAGTGCTGGGGACAGGGAGTATGGCTACACCTTC	CSAGDREYGYTF
TRBV28	TRBJ1-5	.	14	many	TGTGCCAGCAGTTTAAGTGGTTCGGATCAGCCCCAGCATTTT	CASSLSGSDQPQHF
TRBV20-1	TRBJ2-1	.	16	many	TGCAGTGCTGGACCCCCCCCCCAGCCTCGATACAATGAGCAGTTCTTC	CSAGPPPQPRYNEQFF
TRBV5-6	TRBJ2-7	.	11	many	TGTGCCAGCAGCGGCTTGGTGGAGCAGTACTTC	CASSGLVEQYF
TRBV20-1	TRBJ2-5	.	13	many	TGCAGTGCTAGACCCGGGACGAAAGAGACCCAGTACTTC	CSARPGTKETQYF
TRBV12-3/TRBV12-4	TRBJ2-1	TRBD2	15	many	TGTGCCAGCAGTTCCGACGGACTAGCGGACAATGAGCAGTTCTTC	CASSSDGLADNEQFF
TRBV10-3	TRBJ1-5	.	15	.	TGTGCCATCAGTTCCAGCAGGGTCCCAAATCAGCCCCAGAATTTT	CAISSSRVPNQPQNF
TRBV7-6	TRBJ1-1	TRBD1	16	once	TGTGACAGCAGACCCGGGACAGGGGGAATGAACACTGAAGCTTTCTTT	CDSRPGTGGMNTEAFF
TRBV5-1	TRBJ2-5	.	15	many	TGCGCCAGCAGCTTGGACGGGACACCTCGAGAGACCCAGTACTTC	CASSLDGTPRETQYF
TRBV5-1	TRBJ2-1	.	15	many	TGCGCCAGCAGGTCCTGGGACGGGGCGGTCAATGAGCAGTTCTTC	CASRSWDGAVNEQFF
TRBV20-1	TRBJ2-1	.	16	many	TGCAGTGCTAGAGCTCCACGAGAAACGCCCTACAATGAGCAGTTCTTC	CSARAPRETPYNEQFF
TRBV4-3	TRBJ2-7	.	13	many	TGCGCCAGCAGCCACCAGGGTTCCTACGAGCAGTACTTC	CASSHQGSYEQYF
TRBV5-6	TRBJ1-3	TRBD1	15	many	TGTGCCAGCAGCGGGGACAGGATTTCTGGAAACACCATATATTTT	CASSGDRISGNTIYF
TRBV7-8	TRBJ2-5	.	16	many	TGTGCCAGCAGCTTATCCCTCGGGGCTGGCACGGAGACCCAGTACTTC	CASSLSLGAGTETQYF
TRBV5-1	TRBJ2-5	TRBD1	16	many	TGCGCCAGCAGCCCTCTCTTGGGACAGGGGGAGGAGACCCAGTACTTC	CASSPLLGQGEETQYF
TRBV5-1	TRBJ1-6	.	14	many	TGCGCCAGCAGCAACTCAGGGTTCGATTCACCCCTCAACTTT	CASSNSGFDSPLNF
TRBV29-1	TRBJ1-2	TRBD1	13	many	TGCAGCGTTTTGGGCAGGGGGGACTATGGCTACACCTTC	CSVLGRGDYGYTF
TRBV20-1	TRBJ1-1	.	13	few	TGCAGTGCTCCCCGGAAGGGACGGACTGAAGCTTTCTTT	CSAPRKGRTEAFF
TRBV7-9	TRBJ2-2	TRBD1	15	many	TGTGCCAGCCCACCGCGACAGGGAGTCACCGGGGAGCTGTTTTTT	CASPPRQGVTGELFF
TRBV5-1	TRBJ2-3	.	12	many	TGCGCCAGCAGCTTCAGGGCAGATACGCAGTATTTT	CASSFRADTQYF
TRBV20-1	TRBJ2-7	TRBD2	16	.	TGCAGTGCTAGAGATGGGGGCGGGAGGCAGTCCTACGAGCAGTACTTC	CSARDGGGRQSYEQYF
TRBV10-3	TRBJ1-5	.	17	many	TGTGCCATCAGTGAGCACCGGGCGACACCAAGCAATCAGCCCCAGCATTTT	CAISEHRATPSNQPQHF
TRBV20-1	TRBJ2-1	.	13	many	TGCAGTGCCTGGGGGGGGCGGGACAATGAGCAGTTCTTC	CSAWGGRDNEQFF
TRBV7-9	TRBJ2-1	.	14	many	TGTGCCAGCAGCCCCTGGATTGCCTACAATGAGCAGTTCTTC	CASSPWIAYNEQFF